One and the same sample provided the 6 T cell receptor beta chains below, sequenced in a study of brain T cells in children with intractable seizures. Assay used: immunoSEQ multiplex PCR; TCRdb lists only in-frame clones, some missing. The data hold 35,000 to 50,000 clones, with more than 80% observed a single time. Source: peripheral blood, taken at surgery. The receptors here all came from a girl aged 2-10 years with tuberous sclerosis and intractable seizures.

V and J are TRBV12-5 and TRBJ2-1; D is unresolved. Germline V gives CDR1 LGHNT, CDR2 FRNRAP. Trimming left V 1 base short and J 2 bases short, with 3 bases between. This CDR3 has 13 amino acids. DNA for the CDR3: TGTGCTAGTGGTTTGGGAGCCTACAATGAGCAGTTCTTC. It codes for CASGLGAYNEQFF.

The chain carries TRBV5-8 and TRBJ1-2; 7 bases line up with TRBD1. Germline lookup yields CDR1 SGHTS and CDR2 YDEGEE. The CDR3 has 14 residues. V lost 4 bases, J lost 2 bases, and 5 bases stayed unmatched. The CDR3 nucleotides read TGTGCCAGCAGCCGGACAGGTGGGAACTATGGCTACACCTTC. Amino acid sequence: CASSRTGGNYGYTF.

The chain has TRBV6-5 and TRBJ1-1; D gene unclear. V was cut by 8 bases and J by 5 bases, with 9 bases left in between. CDR1 is MNHEY, CDR2 SVGAGI, per germline. This CDR3 spans 11 amino acids. The CDR3 loop reads CASRRNTEAFF. The CDR3 region has the DNA TGTGCCAGCCGTCGGAATACTGAAGCTTTCTTT.

In this sample, this clone is medium-sized (0.01 to 0.1%). The chain has TRBV3-1 (or the pseudogene TRBV3-2) and TRBJ2-7, with TRBD2 identical over 14 bases. Germline CDR1 and CDR2: LGHDT and YNNKEL (reference sequence). The CDR3 is 15 amino acids. V shed 4 bases, J shed 5 bases, and the junction held 4 bases outside the gene matches. CDR3 coding DNA: TGTGCCAGCAGCCCCGGGACTAGCGGGAGCCACGAGCAGTACTTC. It specifies CASSPGTSGSHEQYF.

The V call is TRBV29-1, the J call TRBJ1-2, with D perhaps matching TRBD1 (6 bases). Germline V gene lookup returns CDR1 SQVTM and CDR2 ANQGSEA. The CDR3 runs 15 residues. V was trimmed by 0 bases and J by 5 bases, leaving 16 bases between them. The CDR3 reads CSVEEPGARKYGYTF. The DNA of the CDR3 is TGCAGCGTTGAAGAGCCGGGGGCAAGGAAGTATGGCTACACCTTC.

The chain is built from TRBV12-3 or TRBV12-4 and TRBJ2-7; 7 bases fit TRBD1. V gave up 4 bases and J gave up 2 bases; unmatched junction bases: 2. CDR3 size: 13 residues. In DNA, the CDR3 is TGTGCCAGCAGTTGGACAGGTGCCTACGAGCAGTACTTC. It yields the protein CASSWTGAYEQYF.